This T cell receptor beta chain derives from a study of T cell responses to AZD1222 COVID-19 vaccine. Regarding the study as a whole: Only a handful of AZD1222 recipients, more than five in all, had baseline seropositivity. A mostly white British donor set with more females was recruited, and clonal diversity was possibly underestimated.

Some clones are missing from TCRdb's copy, which holds only in-frame ones; the method was immunoSEQ multiplex PCR. The profile covers around 64,000 clones, with approximately 83% appearing a single time and 5% to 6.5% taken by the ten largest. Second doses were pooled across both intervals (about 4 or about 12 weeks). Germline-derived CDR1 and CDR2 are MDHEN and SYDVKM. The CDR3 has 14 residues. V shed 4 bases and J shed 5 bases, with 14 bases lying between them. As concerns this clone: The antigen is undetermined.

The sequences come from peripheral blood, collected 28 days after the second AZD1222 dose. The chain links TRBV28 to TRBJ2-5; a possible D gene is TRBD2 (5 bases). The TCR originated in an adult who received the AZD1222 COVID-19 vaccine. The CDR3 DNA follows: TGTGCCAGCAGTTCCCCCGGGGTGCGGGAGACCCAGTACTTC. Translation gives CASSSPGVRETQYF. Using reference TRBV28 and TRBJ2-5 for the parts outside the CDR3, the full variable domain is DVKVTQSSRYLVKRTGEKVFLECVQDMDHENMFWYRQDPGLGLRLIYFSYDVKMKEKGDIPEGYSVSREKKERFSLILESASTNQTSMYLCASSSPGVRETQYFGPGTRLLVL.